This entry features one T cell receptor beta chain sequence. V trimming: 2 bases; J trimming: 0 bases; junction bases outside the gene matches: 7. The CDR3 length is 18 residues. The germline gives CDR1 SNHLY, CDR2 FYNNEI. The data are from a study of blood T cell repertoires in COVID-19. In the study overall: Nucleic acid was either cDNA or gDNA, and it came from T cells, B-cell-depleted T cells, or PBMCs.

The table came from immunoSEQ multiplex PCR; TCRdb's copy has only in-frame clones and leaves some out. The sample contains roughly 150,000 clones, under 95% of which appear only once. Source material: peripheral blood. The receptor comes from a man aged 18 to 29 with acute or convalescent COVID-19. The chain is built from TRBV2 and TRBJ2-6, with TRBD1 matching 7 bases. This CDR3 reads CASSELSPGGSGANVLTF. The CDR3 region has the DNA TGTGCCAGCAGTGAACTCAGCCCAGGGGGCTCTGGGGCCAACGTCCTGACTTTC.